Listed below are T cell receptor beta chains from one sample, sequenced in a study of CD8+ T cells in alopecia areata. The table came from immunoSEQ multiplex PCR; TCRdb's copy has only in-frame clones and leaves some out. The sample lists thousands of clones; over 65% were seen once. The specimen was CD4+ Tregs sorted from blood. Receptors originate from a human donor with alopecia areata. CDR3s include the opening cysteine and the closing phenylalanine or tryptophan. A D gene is named only where the DNA matches it firmly. Rows give clone size only sometimes, using once, few, many, or a class for an expanded clone.

TRBV6-1	.	TRBJ2-6	.	15	TGTGCCAGCAGTGATTACAGGTCTGGGGCCAACGTCCTGACTTTC	CASSDYRSGANVLTF
TRBV18	TRBD1	TRBJ1-2	.	13	TGTGCCAGCTCCCTGGACAGGATGGATGGCTACACCTTC	CASSLDRMDGYTF
TRBV11-2	TRBD1	TRBJ2-3	.	18	TGTGCCAGCAGCTTAAGACGGGGCCAGGGGGTTTCCACAGATACGCAGTATTTT	CASSLRRGQGVSTDTQYF
TRBV28	TRBD2	TRBJ2-7	once	16	TGTGCCAGCAGCCTTCCGACTAGCGGGATAGGATACGAGCAGTACTTC	CASSLPTSGIGYEQYF
TRBV5-4	.	TRBJ2-1	.	15	TGTGCCAGCAGCTCGCAATTCCACGCCTACAATGAGCAGTTCTTC	CASSSQFHAYNEQFF
TRBV6-5	TRBD1	TRBJ2-1	once	15	TGTGCCAGCAGTTCGGGACAGGGAAGGGGCAATGAGCAGTTCTTC	CASSSGQGRGNEQFF
TRBV7-9	.	TRBJ2-3	.	13	TGTGCCAGCAGCAGGGGTATCTCGGATACGCAGTATTTT	CASSRGISDTQYF
TRBV14	.	TRBJ1-6	.	14	TGTGCCAGCAGCGCAGGGCTTCGTAGTTCACCCCTCCACTTT	CASSAGLRSSPLHF
TRBV14	TRBD2	TRBJ2-7	.	14	TGTGCCAGCAGCCCTAGCGGGGGGGCCTACGAGCAGTACTTC	CASSPSGGAYEQYF
TRBV7-2	.	TRBJ1-2	.	16	TGTGCCAGCAGCTTACTAGGGGCCGGCTCTAACTATGGCTACACCTTC	CASSLLGAGSNYGYTF
TRBV6-6	TRBD2	TRBJ2-1	few	15	TGTGCCAGCAGGACGCCTAGCGGGAGTTGGCATGAGCAGTTCTTC	CASRTPSGSWHEQFF
TRBV5-5	.	TRBJ2-5	.	14	TGTGCCAGCAGCTTGGCCCAGGGCTGGGAGACCCAGTACTTC	CASSLAQGWETQYF
TRBV10-3	TRBD1	TRBJ2-5	.	16	TGTGCCATCAGTGCCGCCGGACAGGGCGAGTGGGAGACCCAGTACTTC	CAISAAGQGEWETQYF
TRBV18	TRBD1	TRBJ1-1	.	15	TGTGCCAGCTCTCCGGGACAGGGAGCCGCCACTGAAGCTTTCTTT	CASSPGQGAATEAFF
TRBV29-1	TRBD1	TRBJ1-4	.	12	TGCAGCGCTGCCAGGGGGTCGGAAAAACTGTTTTTT	CSAARGSEKLFF
TRBV5-1	TRBD1	TRBJ1-4	.	14	TGCGCCAGCGGACAGGGGAGTCGAGAAGAAAAACTGTTTTTT	CASGQGSREEKLFF
TRBV7-2	.	TRBJ2-3	few	15	TGTGCCAGCAGCTTATCCGGGACTAGCACAGATACGCAGTATTTT	CASSLSGTSTDTQYF
TRBV5-1	.	TRBJ2-2	.	14	TGCGCCAGCAGCTGGACAGACAACACCGGGGAGCTGTTTTTT	CASSWTDNTGELFF
TRBV5-4	.	TRBJ2-1	.	16	TGTGCCAGCAGCTTCCCCCCCGGGGGCTTATACAATGAGCAGTTCTTC	CASSFPPGGLYNEQFF
TRBV19	TRBD1	TRBJ2-1	.	14	TGTGCCACTCAATACAGGGGTTCGTACAATGAGCAGTTCTTC	CATQYRGSYNEQFF